The T cell receptor beta chain described here comes from a study of blood T cells in healthy people across ages. Extraction of total RNA produced a minimum of 5.5 micrograms from each sample. Germline V gene sequence: CDR1 SGHTA, CDR2 FQGNSA. The V end lost 2 bases, the J end lost 14 bases, and 10 bases lay between the germline ends. The CDR3 contains 12 residues. Primers used in a second PCR of roughly 6 to 12 cycles were a sample-barcoded 5' primer and a J-beta primer mix. One entry per CDR3 protein results from TCRdb running MiXCR on the 5' RACE reads. The sample carries hundreds of thousands of distinct CDR3 sequences, 43% recorded once.

The chain employs TRBV7-2 and TRBJ1-6; D is unclear. The sequence was collected from an older woman in good health. Input material: blood. The DNA for the CDR3 is TGTGCCAGCAGCTTAACTACAGTATCCCTCCACTTT. Encoded protein: CASSLTTVSLHF.